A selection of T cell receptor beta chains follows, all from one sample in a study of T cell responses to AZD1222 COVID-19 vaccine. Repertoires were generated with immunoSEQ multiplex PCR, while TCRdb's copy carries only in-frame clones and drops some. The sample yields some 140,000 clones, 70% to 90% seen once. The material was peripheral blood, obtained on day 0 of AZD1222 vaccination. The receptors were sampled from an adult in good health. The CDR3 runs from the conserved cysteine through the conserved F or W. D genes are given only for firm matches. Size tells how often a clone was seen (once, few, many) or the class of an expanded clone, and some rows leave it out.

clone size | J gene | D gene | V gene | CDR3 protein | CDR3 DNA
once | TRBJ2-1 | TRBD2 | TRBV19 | CASSIMNSGRAAEQFF | TGTGCCAGTAGTATCATGAATAGCGGGAGGGCCGCTGAGCAGTTCTTC
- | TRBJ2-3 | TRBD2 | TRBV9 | CASSPEGLAGVGSTDTQYF | TGTGCCAGCAGCCCAGAGGGACTAGCGGGAGTTGGAAGCACAGATACGCAGTATTTT
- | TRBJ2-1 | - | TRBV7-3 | CASSLNVRMKHNEQFF | TGTGCCAGCAGCTTAAATGTCCGTATGAAGCACAATGAGCAGTTCTTC
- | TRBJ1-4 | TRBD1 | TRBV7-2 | CASSTGTGQTNEKLFF | TGTGCCAGCAGCACGGGGACAGGGCAAACTAATGAAAAACTGTTTTTT
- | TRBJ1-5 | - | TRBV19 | CASSLGAGGLSNQPQHF | TGTGCCAGTAGTCTGGGAGCCGGGGGGTTGAGCAATCAGCCCCAGCATTTT
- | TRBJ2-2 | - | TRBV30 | CAWRRSGELFF | TGTGCCTGGAGAAGGAGTGGGGAGCTGTTTTTT
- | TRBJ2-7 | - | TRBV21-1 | CASSKCAGGGPFSYEQYF | TGTGCCAGCAGCAAATGTGCGGGGGGCGGCCCCTTCTCCTACGAGCAGTACTTC
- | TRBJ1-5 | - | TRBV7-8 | CASSLGTTGNQPQHF | TGTGCCAGCAGCTTAGGTACAACGGGGAATCAGCCCCAGCATTTT
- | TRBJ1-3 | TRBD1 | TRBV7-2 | CASSLDRLGYGNTIYF | TGTGCCAGCAGCTTGGACAGGCTCGGATACGGAAACACCATATATTTT
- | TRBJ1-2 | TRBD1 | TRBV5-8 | CASSPDRHYGYTF | TGTGCCAGCAGCCCGGACAGGCACTATGGCTACACCTTC
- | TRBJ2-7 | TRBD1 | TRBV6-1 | CASSERGRGEQYF | TGTGCCAGCAGTGAGAGGGGGCGTGGGGAGCAGTACTTC
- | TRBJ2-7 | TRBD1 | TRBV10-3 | CAISGTGAYEQYF | TGTGCCATCAGTGGGACAGGGGCCTACGAGCAGTACTTC
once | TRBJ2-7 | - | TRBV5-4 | CASSDPSVSPYEQYF | TGTGCCAGCAGCGACCCCTCAGTATCCCCCTACGAGCAGTACTTC
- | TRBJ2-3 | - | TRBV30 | CAWSVGDTQYF | TGTGCCTGGAGTGTAGGTGATACGCAGTATTTT
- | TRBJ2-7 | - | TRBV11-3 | CASSLTSRADLGEQYF | TGTGCCAGCAGCTTAACTTCTCGGGCAGACCTGGGCGAGCAGTACTTC
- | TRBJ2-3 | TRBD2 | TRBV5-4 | CASSLGREGGTDTQYF | TGTGCCAGCAGCTTAGGGCGGGAGGGCGGTACAGATACGCAGTATTTT
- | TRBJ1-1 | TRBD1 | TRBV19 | CASSISSLEGANTEAFF | TGTGCCAGTAGTATCTCTTCCTTGGAGGGGGCGAACACTGAAGCTTTCTTT
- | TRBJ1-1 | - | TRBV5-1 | CASSLRWSAEAFF | TGCGCCAGCAGCTTGCGATGGTCCGCTGAAGCTTTCTTT
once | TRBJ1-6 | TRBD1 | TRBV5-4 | CASSPDRGTYNSPLHF | TGTGCCAGCAGCCCGGACAGGGGCACCTATAATTCACCCCTCCACTTT
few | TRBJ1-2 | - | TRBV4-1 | CASSQEAGRGETYGYTF | TGCGCCAGCAGCCAAGAAGCGGGTAGAGGGGAGACCTATGGCTACACCTTC
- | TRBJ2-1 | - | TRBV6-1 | CASSGEGWPSSSYNEQFF | TGTGCCAGCAGTGGGGAAGGGTGGCCTTCGAGCTCCTACAATGAGCAGTTCTTC
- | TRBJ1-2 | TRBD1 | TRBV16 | CASSQFLGTGGNYTF | TGTGCCAGCAGCCAATTTCTTGGGACAGGAGGAAACTACACCTTC
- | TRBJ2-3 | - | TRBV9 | CASSVPAAGTDTQYF | TGTGCCAGCAGCGTACCAGCGGCAGGCACAGATACGCAGTATTTT
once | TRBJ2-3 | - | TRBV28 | CASSRTFTDTQYF | TGTGCCAGCAGTCGAACTTTCACAGATACGCAGTATTTT